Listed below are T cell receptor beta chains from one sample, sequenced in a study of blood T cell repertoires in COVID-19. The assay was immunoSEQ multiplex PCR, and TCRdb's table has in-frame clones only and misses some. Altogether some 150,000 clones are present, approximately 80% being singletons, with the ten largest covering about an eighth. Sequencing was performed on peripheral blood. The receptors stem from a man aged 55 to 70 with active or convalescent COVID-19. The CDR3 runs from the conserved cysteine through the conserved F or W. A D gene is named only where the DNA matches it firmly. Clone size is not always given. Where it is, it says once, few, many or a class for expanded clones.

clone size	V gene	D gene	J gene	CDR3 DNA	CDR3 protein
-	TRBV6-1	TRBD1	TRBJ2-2	TGTGCCAGCAGTGAACTGGGACAGGTGACCGGGGAGCTGTTTTTT	CASSELGQVTGELFF
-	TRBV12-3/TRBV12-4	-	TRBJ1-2	TGTGCCAGCAGTCCTCAGGCCCGCTATGGCTACACCTTC	CASSPQARYGYTF
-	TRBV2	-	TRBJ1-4	TGTGCCAGCGCAGGGCAGGTTAATGAAAAACTGTTTTTT	CASAGQVNEKLFF
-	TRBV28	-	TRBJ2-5	TGTGCCAGCAGGTTGGCAGGGAGGGAGACCCAGTACTTC	CASRLAGRETQYF
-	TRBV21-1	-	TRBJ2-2	TGTGCCAGCAGCAAAGGTGCTAGCGGGAACCCCGGGGAGCTGTTTTTT	CASSKGASGNPGELFF
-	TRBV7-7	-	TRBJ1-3	TGTGCCAGCAGCTTGAATGGGCCCGGGAGCGGAAACACCATATATTTT	CASSLNGPGSGNTIYF
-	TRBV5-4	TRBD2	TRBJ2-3	TGTGCCAGCAGCTTGGTTCTAGCGGGGTATTCCGATACGCAGTATTTT	CASSLVLAGYSDTQYF
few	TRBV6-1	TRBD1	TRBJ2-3	TGTGCCAGCAGTGAGACGGACAGGTACACAGATACGCAGTATTTT	CASSETDRYTDTQYF
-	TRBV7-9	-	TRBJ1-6	TGTGCCAGCAGCTTAGGTGGCAGGGGCTCCTATAATTCACCCCTCCACTTT	CASSLGGRGSYNSPLHF
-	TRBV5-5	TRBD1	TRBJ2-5	TGTGCCAGCAGCATGGGACAGGTTGAACAAGAGACCCAGTACTTC	CASSMGQVEQETQYF
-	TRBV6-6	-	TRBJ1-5	TGTGCCAGCAGACATAGCAATCAGCCCCAGCATTTT	CASRHSNQPQHF
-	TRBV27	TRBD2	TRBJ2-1	TGTGCCAGCAGTAGGGGTAGCGGGGGCCTAACGCCTGGGGGTAATGAGCAGTTCTTC	CASSRGSGGLTPGGNEQFF
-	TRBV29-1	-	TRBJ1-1	TGCAGCGTGGGGGCGAGGGGATCGTACACTGAAGCTTTCTTT	CSVGARGSYTEAFF
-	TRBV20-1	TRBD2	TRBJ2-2	TGCAGTGCTAGTAGCGGGAGAAACACCGGGGAGCTGTTTTTT	CSASSGRNTGELFF
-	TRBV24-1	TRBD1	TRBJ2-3	TGTGCCACCAGTGCCCAACAGGGGGCAGATACGCAGTATTTT	CATSAQQGADTQYF
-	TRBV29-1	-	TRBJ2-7	TGCAGCGGTGATCAGGGGGGAGGACAGTACTTC	CSGDQGGGQYF
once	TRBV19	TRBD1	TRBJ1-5	TGTGCCAGTAGCTTATTTACACAGGGGGCGCAAGGTCAGCCCCAGCATTTT	CASSLFTQGAQGQPQHF